Listed here are 8 T cell receptor beta chains from one sample, sequenced in a study of blood T cell repertoires in COVID-19 (dated by TCRdb to the early 2020s). The protocol used for the library was the immunoSEQ multiplex PCR assay. In its TCRdb copy, this immuneACCESS table keeps in-frame sequences only and misses some clones. Where compared with another copy, unresolved V genes explain less than half of these, and the others have no known cause. A total of about 90,000 clones appear in this sample, about four fifths of them only once. Jointly, the top ten make up approximately 6.5% of the sample. What was sequenced was peripheral blood. The receptor source for this set is a man aged 60 to 75 with acute or convalescent COVID-19.

The chain combines TRBV10-1 with TRBJ1-1, with 8 positions matching TRBD1. The germline gives CDR1 WNHNN, CDR2 SYGVQD (reference sequence). After removal of 2 bases from V and 6 bases from J, the junction contained 8 bases not matched to a gene. The CDR3 runs to 15 residues. CDR3 sequence: CASSEPWTGRAEAFF. The DNA for the CDR3 is TGCGCCAGCAGTGAGCCCTGGACAGGGCGCGCTGAAGCTTTCTTT.

The chain couples TRBV13 to TRBJ2-7, with 7 positions matching TRBD1. CDR1 is PRHDT, CDR2 FYEKMQ, per germline (reference sequence). The CDR3 extends over 15 amino acids. V lost 3 bases to trimming and J lost 3 bases; unmatched junction nucleotides: 8. The CDR3 loop reads CASSFRARQGYEQYF. CDR3 sequence (DNA): TGTGCCAGCAGCTTTAGAGCGAGACAGGGCTACGAGCAGTACTTC.

The CDR3 here is CASSLTGPPDTQYF. The CDR3 DNA reads as TGTGCCAGCAGCCTGACAGGGCCCCCAGATACGCAGTATTTT. The gene calls are TRBV7-3 and TRBJ2-3, with 7 bases identical to TRBD1. Germline CDR1 is SGHTA and CDR2 is FQGTGA. The junction had 6 bases not matched to a gene; V was cut back by 5 bases and J by 4 bases. The CDR3 contains 14 residues.

V and J are TRBV29-1 and TRBJ2-7; tentative D call: TRBD1 (6 bases). Germline CDR1 reads SQVTM; CDR2 reads ANQGSEA. The CDR3 has 12 amino acids. V dropped 6 bases and J dropped 2 bases, with 11 bases sitting between them. The CDR3 sequence is CSVRTVTYEQYF. CDR3 DNA: TGCAGCGTACGGACAGTAACCTACGAGCAGTACTTC.

The rearrangement uses TRBV5-1 and TRBJ1-6; TRBD1 is a possible D gene (5 bases). CDR1 SGHRS and CDR2 YFSETQ come from the germline V gene. This CDR3 contains 15 residues. V lost 0 bases and J 10 bases, leaving 14 bases between the germline ends. CDR3 region: CASSLEAGKGSPLHF. CDR3 bases: TGCGCCAGCAGCTTGGAAGCAGGGAAGGGGTCACCCCTCCACTTT.

This chain connects TRBV20-1 to TRBJ2-7; 9 bases are a match to TRBD1. The CDR3 runs to 15 residues. The germline gives CDR1 DFQATT, CDR2 SNEGSKA (reference sequence). Losses at the gene ends were 3 bases for V and 5 bases for J; bases not matched to a gene: 11. In nucleotides, the CDR3 is TGCAGTGCTAGTCCCCTCGACAGGGGGGTCGACGAGCAGTACTTC. This codes for CSASPLDRGVDEQYF.

J is TRBJ2-3 and V is TRBV29-1; D perhaps matches TRBD1 (6 bases). Trimming cost V 4 bases and J 2 bases, with 13 bases left between them. The germline CDR1 and CDR2 sequences are SQVTM and ANQGSEA. The CDR3 has 14 amino acids. The DNA of the CDR3 is TGCAGCGTTGGGCAGGGGATTACCACAGATACGCAGTATTTT. Translation: CSVGQGITTDTQYF.

Written as DNA, the CDR3 is TGCAGCGCGAGTGACAGGGGTCACGAGCAGTACTTC. Residues: CSASDRGHEQYF. V gene TRBV29-1 combines with J gene TRBJ2-7, with 8 bases fitting TRBD1. The CDR3 covers 12 residues. J was trimmed by 5 bases and V by 7 bases; bases with no gene match: 7. Germline V CDR1 and CDR2: SQVTM, ANQGSEA.